A single sample gave rise to the 21 T cell receptor beta chains below, sequenced in a study of human T cells and chemical hapten exposure (dated by TCRdb to about 2021). Receptors were amplified or captured by RACE. The instrument was a NextSeq 500. TCRdb took the public reads, trimmed them with fastp at Q25, ran MiXCR for clone calling and kept in-frame beta chains. Identical CDR3 proteins give one entry, which carries the most common genes and DNA. In all, the sample holds around 80,000 distinct CDR3 sequences, and approximately 8% of those were seen once. The ten top clones hold approximately 1.5% of the sample. This sample's time point label indicates: healthy volunteer bleed at 6 weeks. Total RNA was isolated from unfractionated whole blood collected in Tempus Blood RNA tubes. Sequencing was done on a sample of whole blood. Receptors originate from a male donor in good health. Some clones in this sample may be carry-over from other donors' samples.

In this sample, this clonotype turned up a few times. The chain is built from TRBV19 and TRBJ2-7; no clear D gene. CDR1 LNHDA and CDR2 SQIVND come from the germline V gene (reference sequence). This CDR3 has 15 amino acids. Trimming shortened V by 7 bases and J by 3 bases, and 19 bases separated the two germline ends. The CDR3 nucleotides read TGTGCCAGTAAAAAGTCCGCACAGCAAAACTACGAGCAGTACTTC. Translating gives CASKKSAQQNYEQYF.

This clonotype was seen a handful of times. V gene TRBV14 combines with J gene TRBJ2-3; 7 bases map to TRBD2. The CDR3 contains 14 residues. Germline lookup yields CDR1 SGHDN and CDR2 FVKESK. The trim removed 5 bases at V and 5 bases at J, leaving 7 bases unmatched. The CDR3 DNA is TGTGCCAGCAGCACCGGGAGGAGGGAAGATACGCAGTATTTT. This translates into CASSTGRREDTQYF.

A few counts support this clonotype. The chain joins TRBV5-1 to TRBJ1-1, with D uncertain. The CDR3 has 14 amino acids. Germline CDR1 is SGHRS and CDR2 is YFSETQ. V lost 0 bases, J lost 1 base, and 7 bases lay in between. The CDR3 region has the DNA TGCGCCAGCAGCTTGGACCCCGGGAACACTGAAGCTTTCTTT. As protein: CASSLDPGNTEAFF.

The V gene is TRBV6-5, the J gene TRBJ2-6; D may be TRBD1 (5 bases). The V gene lost 5 bases and the J gene lost 0 bases, with 17 bases spanning the gap. The CDR3 spans 18 residues. Per the germline V gene, CDR1 is MNHEY and CDR2 is SVGAGI. The CDR3 coding sequence is TGTGCCAGCAGTACCAGGGTAAATAACTTCTCTGGGGCCAACGTCCTGACTTTC. Translating gives CASSTRVNNFSGANVLTF.

This clonotype appeared a few times. The chain links TRBV7-9 to TRBJ2-7; TRBD1 is a possible D gene (5 bases). The CDR3 has 14 amino acids. V gave up 5 bases and J gave up 2 bases, with 13 bases separating them. Looked up from germline, CDR1 is SEHNR and CDR2 is FQNEAQ (reference sequence). The CDR3 region is CASSPVLRAYEQYF. The DNA for the CDR3 is TGTGCCAGCAGCCCGGTCCTCAGGGCCTACGAGCAGTACTTC. Full variable domain (rest looked up from reference TRBV7-9 and TRBJ2-7): DTGVSQNPRHKITKRGQNVTFRCDPISEHNRLYWYRQTLGQGPEFLTYFQNEAQLEKSRLLSDRFSAERPKGSFSTLEIQRTEQGDSAMYLCASSPVLRAYEQYFGPGTRLTVT.

This chain joins TRBV5-6 and TRBJ1-2; D not certain. CDR3 size: 15 residues. The germline V gene has CDR1 SGHDT and CDR2 YYEEEE. The germline V and J ends were trimmed by 0 bases and 4 bases, with 13 bases remaining between them. CDR3 nucleotide sequence: TGTGCCAGCAGCTTGGAGGCGTTCCCCCTCTATGGCTACACCTTC. Encoded protein: CASSLEAFPLYGYTF.

The chain links TRBV12-3 or TRBV12-4 to TRBJ1-5; unclear D gene. V was shortened by 4 bases and J by 3 bases, with 7 bases between the two germline ends. The CDR3 extends over 13 amino acids. The CDR3 protein is CASSYTTNQPQHF. In DNA, the CDR3 is TGTGCCAGCAGTTACACTACCAATCAGCCCCAGCATTTT.

This clonotype was seen only a few times. The chain carries TRBV9 and TRBJ1-1; 7 bases match TRBD1. Per the germline V gene, CDR1 is SGDLS and CDR2 is YYNGEE. The junction had 6 bases not matched to a gene; V was cut back by 0 bases and J by 1 base. This CDR3 is 16 amino acids long. The CDR3 region is CASSVVPDRANTEAFF. The CDR3 DNA is TGTGCCAGCAGCGTAGTGCCCGACAGGGCGAACACTGAAGCTTTCTTT. The full variable domain, rest sourced from reference TRBV9 and TRBJ1-1, is DSGVTQTPKHLITATGQRVTLRCSPRSGDLSVYWYQQSLDQGLQFLIQYYNGEERAKGNILERFSAQQFPDLHSELNLSSLELGDSALYFCASSVVPDRANTEAFFGQGTRLTVV.

The rearrangement uses TRBV19 and TRBJ2-7, with a tentative D call TRBD1 (6 bases). V was clipped by 10 bases and J by 4 bases, with 17 bases between them. Germline V lookup: CDR1 LNHDA, CDR2 SQIVND (reference sequence). The CDR3 is 13 amino acids. CDR3 sequence reads: CATSVGASYEQYF. The CDR3, as DNA: TGTGCCACCTCCGTGGGGGCGAGTTACGAGCAGTACTTC. The entire variable domain, with the rest obtained from reference TRBV19 and TRBJ2-7, is as follows: DGGITQSPKYLFRKEGQNVTLSCEQNLNHDAMYWYRQDPGQGLRLIYYSQIVNDFQKGDIAEGYSVSREKKESFPLTVTSAQKNPTAFYLCATSVGASYEQYFGPGTRLTVT.

This clonotype has just a few counts. The chain couples TRBV5-1 to TRBJ1-1, with D perhaps TRBD1 (6 bases). Germline assignment: CDR1 SGHRS and CDR2 YFSETQ. V lost 0 bases to trimming and J lost 1 base, with 16 bases between them. The CDR3 is 17 amino acids. The CDR3 sequence: CASSLAPQGHRNTEAFF. In DNA, the CDR3 is TGCGCCAGCAGCTTGGCGCCACAGGGACATCGGAACACTGAAGCTTTCTTT.

The V gene is TRBV12-3 or TRBV12-4, the J gene TRBJ2-3, with D perhaps given as TRBD1 or TRBD2 (5 bases each). The V gene lost 6 bases and the J gene lost 4 bases, with 17 bases spanning the gap. This CDR3 comprises 15 residues. CDR3 in DNA: TGTGCCAGCAGCCCCGGGACGGTGGGTGCAGATACGCAGTATTTT. It codes for CASSPGTVGADTQYF.

The rearrangement uses TRBV7-9 and TRBJ1-2, with 7 bases lining up with TRBD1. This CDR3 spans 14 amino acids. Germline loops: CDR1 SEHNR, CDR2 FQNEAQ (reference sequence). The trim removed 5 bases at V and 4 bases at J, leaving 7 bases unmatched. In DNA form, the CDR3 reads TGTGCCAGCAGCCGTCAGGGGGAAGGCTATGGCTACACCTTC. This gives the protein CASSRQGEGYGYTF.

CDR3 sequence (DNA): TGTGCCAGCAGGGGGACAGGCCGAGGGGCTTTCTTT. Protein sequence: CASRGTGRGAFF. The V call is TRBV12-3 or TRBV12-4, the J call TRBJ1-1; 8 nucleotides match TRBD1. The CDR3 is 12 residues long. V dropped 6 bases and J dropped 11; count of bases not matched to a gene: 8.

The chain has TRBV29-1 and TRBJ2-1, with 14 bases that match TRBD2. The CDR3 is 15 amino acids. The germline CDR1 and CDR2 sequences are SQVTM and ANQGSEA. The ends lost 7 bases at V and 5 bases at J; junction bases unmatched: 7. The CDR3 is CSGRLAGGTDNEQFF. CDR3 DNA: TGCAGCGGACGACTAGCGGGAGGGACAGACAATGAGCAGTTCTTC.

The chain recombines TRBV20-1 with TRBJ1-2, with TRBD1 identical over 8 bases. The J segment lost 3 bases and the V segment lost 1 base, leaving 7 bases of the junction unmatched. The CDR3 loop spans 15 amino acids. CDR1 is DFQATT, CDR2 SNEGSKA, per germline (reference sequence). Here the CDR3 reads CSARVLDRGDYGYTF. The CDR3 DNA reads TGCAGTGCTAGAGTTTTAGACAGGGGAGACTATGGCTACACCTTC.

This clonotype has more than one count but fewer than ten. V is TRBV20-1 and J is TRBJ2-3; D is uncertain. V shed 1 base and J shed 2 bases, with 7 bases lying between them. CDR1 and CDR2 (germline): DFQATT, SNEGSKA (reference sequence). This CDR3 contains 13 residues. CDR3 in amino acids: CSARVGNTDTQYF. As DNA, the CDR3 is TGCAGTGCTAGAGTGGGGAACACAGATACGCAGTATTTT.

Only a few counts were recorded for this clonotype. The chain links TRBV5-1 to TRBJ1-1; no clear D gene. The CDR3 covers 13 residues. In germline, CDR1 is SGHRS, CDR2 YFSETQ. V was pared by 3 bases and J by 2 bases, with 8 bases between. Here the CDR3 DNA reads TGCGCCAGCAGCTCGCAGGTCAACACTGAAGCTTTCTTT. Its protein product is CASSSQVNTEAFF.

The sample holds a few counts of this clonotype. The rearrangement uses TRBV9 and TRBJ1-4; no clear D. Looked up from germline, CDR1 is SGDLS and CDR2 is YYNGEE. Trimming removed 4 bases at V and 7 bases at J, with 14 bases between. This CDR3 is built from 14 residues. The CDR3 sequence: CASSSQPRGEKLFF. The CDR3 region has the DNA TGTGCCAGCAGCTCCCAACCCCGCGGTGAAAAACTGTTTTTT. The full variable domain, in which reference TRBV9 and TRBJ1-4 provide the parts outside the CDR3, is DSGVTQTPKHLITATGQRVTLRCSPRSGDLSVYWYQQSLDQGLQFLIQYYNGEERAKGNILERFSAQQFPDLHSELNLSSLELGDSALYFCASSSQPRGEKLFFGSGTQLSVL.

This chain uses TRBV6-2 or TRBV6-3 with TRBJ1-4, with D unclear. The CDR3 length is 12 residues. Germline V CDR1 and CDR2: MNHEY, SVGEGT. With 0 bases removed from V and 8 bases from J, the gap between germline ends came to 4 bases. Here the CDR3 reads CASSYSIEKLFF. DNA for the CDR3: TGTGCCAGCAGTTACTCGATCGAAAAACTGTTTTTT.

V and J are TRBV6-6 and TRBJ2-3; possibly TRBD1 or TRBD2 for D (6 bases each). This CDR3 has 15 amino acids. CDR1 and CDR2 (germline): MNHNY, SVGAGI (reference sequence). V lost 9 bases to trimming and J lost 0 bases, with 16 bases between them. The CDR3 DNA reads as TGTGCCAGTCTTAGGGGGGAAACTAGCACAGATACGCAGTATTTT. This codes for CASLRGETSTDTQYF.

The gene calls are TRBV18 and TRBJ1-1, with D perhaps TRBD1 (6 bases). Germline loops: CDR1 KGHSH, CDR2 LQKENI. The V end lost 1 base, the J end lost 3 bases, and 12 bases lay between the germline ends. The CDR3 contains 15 residues. CDR3 DNA: TGTGCCAGCTCACCACGCACAGGGTGGGACACTGAAGCTTTCTTT. Amino acids: CASSPRTGWDTEAFF.